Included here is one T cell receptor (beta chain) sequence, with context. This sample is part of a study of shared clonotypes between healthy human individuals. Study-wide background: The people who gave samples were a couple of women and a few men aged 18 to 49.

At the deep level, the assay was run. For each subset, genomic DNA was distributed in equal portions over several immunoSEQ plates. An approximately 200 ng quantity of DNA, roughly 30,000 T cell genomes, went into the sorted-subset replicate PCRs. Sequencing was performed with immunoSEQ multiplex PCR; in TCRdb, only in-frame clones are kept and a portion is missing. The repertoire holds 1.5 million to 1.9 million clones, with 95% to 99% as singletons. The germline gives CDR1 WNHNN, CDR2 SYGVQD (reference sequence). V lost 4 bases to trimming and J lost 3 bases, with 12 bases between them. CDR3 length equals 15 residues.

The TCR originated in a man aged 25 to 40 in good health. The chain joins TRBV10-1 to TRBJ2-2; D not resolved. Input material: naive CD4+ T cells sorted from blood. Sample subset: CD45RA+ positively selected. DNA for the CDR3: TGCGCCAGCAGTGGCTTCAACGATTACACCGGGGAGCTGTTTTTT. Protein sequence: CASSGFNDYTGELFF.